A single sample is the source of the 25 T cell receptor beta chains below, sequenced in a study of blood T cell repertoires in COVID-19. Only in-frame clones appear in the TCRdb table, and some are missing; sequencing was by immunoSEQ multiplex PCR. The sample lists fewer than 300,000 clones; 87% were seen once. Specimen: peripheral blood. These TCRs come from a woman aged 40 to 50 who had recovered from COVID-19.

This CDR3 is CASSQGLNNEQFF. Here the CDR3 DNA reads TGCGCCAGCAGCCAAGGACTAAACAATGAGCAGTTCTTC. The chain joins TRBV4-1 to TRBJ2-1; possible D gene TRBD2, 5 bases. CDR3 length: 13 residues. V lost 1 base, J lost 5 bases, and 6 bases lay in between. Germline-derived CDR1 and CDR2 are MGHRA and YSYEKL.

This chain connects TRBV6-5 to TRBJ1-4, with D possibly being TRBD1 (5 bases). The CDR3 consists of 16 residues. CDR1 and CDR2 (germline): MNHEY, SVGAGI. V was clipped by 0 bases and J by 7 bases, with 15 bases between them. The CDR3 sequence: CASSYSISDNFEKLFF. In DNA form, the CDR3 reads TGTGCCAGCAGTTACTCGATTTCGGACAATTTTGAAAAACTGTTTTTT.

The chain carries TRBV5-1 and TRBJ2-3, with TRBD2 as a possible D gene (7 bases). CDR1 is SGHRS and CDR2 is YFSETQ in the germline V gene. CDR3 length: 15 residues. The V and J ends lost 9 bases and 0 bases respectively, with 17 bases between them. The CDR3 DNA is TGCGCCACCAGACGAGGGGGGGCTAGCACAGATACGCAGTATTTT. The encoded protein is CATRRGGASTDTQYF.

The gene calls are TRBV7-9 and TRBJ2-3; D gene uncertain. The V end was cut by 3 bases, the J end by 5 bases, with 6 bases between. Germline CDR1 SEHNR, CDR2 FQNEAQ (reference sequence). CDR3 length equals 12 residues. This CDR3 is CASSFEKDTQYF. As DNA, the CDR3 is TGTGCCAGCAGCTTTGAGAAAGATACGCAGTATTTT.

As for this clone: Other DNA sequences in this sample translate to the same CDR3. This CDR3 reads CAWSVRRGTEAFF. CDR3 DNA: TGTGCCTGGAGTGTTAGAAGGGGCACTGAAGCTTTCTTT. The J gene is TRBJ1-1, the V gene TRBV30; D possibly corresponds to TRBD1 (5 bases). This CDR3 is built from 13 residues. V lost 0 bases and J lost 4, with 9 bases in between. The germline V gene has CDR1 GTSNPN and CDR2 SVGIG (reference sequence).

This clone showed up just once. The J gene is TRBJ2-5, the V gene TRBV6-5; 8 bases fit TRBD1. The CDR3 runs to 16 residues. Germline-derived CDR1 and CDR2 are MNHEY and SVGAGI. Trimming at V came to 4 bases and at J to 7 bases, leaving 14 bases not matched to a gene. This CDR3 is CASSLSGQATSGTQYF. The CDR3 DNA sequence: TGTGCCAGCAGTTTATCGGGACAGGCCACTTCGGGGACCCAGTACTTC.

V is TRBV4-3 and J is TRBJ2-7; 12 positions match TRBD1. This CDR3 region has 15 residues. The junction had 5 bases not matched to a gene; V was cut back by 1 base and J by 7 bases. CDR1 is LGHNA and CDR2 is YSLEER in the germline V gene. The CDR3 is CASSQAGQGAQEQYF. For the CDR3, the DNA is TGCGCCAGCAGCCAAGCGGGACAGGGGGCGCAAGAGCAGTACTTC.

V gene TRBV2 combines with J gene TRBJ2-2; possible D gene TRBD2, 5 bases. The germline V gene encodes CDR1 SNHLY and CDR2 FYNNEI. Between the trimmed V and J ends, which lost 8 bases and 4 bases, there was a span of 17 bases. CDR3 length: 15 residues. The CDR3 reads CASGSRGLATGELFF. The CDR3 DNA reads TGTGCCAGCGGCTCCCGGGGTTTGGCCACCGGGGAGCTGTTTTTT.

In its sample, this clone was seen a few times. The V call is TRBV23-1, the J call TRBJ1-6, with a tentative D call TRBD1 (6 bases). TRBV23-1 is assigned to the ORF class and has an uncertain function. This CDR3 is 15 amino acids long. Trimming took 2 bases from V and 5 from J, leaving 10 bases between them. DNA of the CDR3: TGCGCCAGCAGTCAACCAGGACAGAATAATTCACCCCTCCACTTT. This gives the protein CASSQPGQNNSPLHF.

This sequence joins TRBV19 and TRBJ2-5, with D unclear. Trimming removed 2 bases at V and 5 bases at J, with 9 bases between. CDR3 size: 13 residues. Germline V gene lookup returns CDR1 LNHDA and CDR2 SQIVND (reference sequence). The CDR3 nucleotides are TGTGCCAGTAGTATAAGAGTCTTGGAGACCCAGTACTTC. Translating it yields CASSIRVLETQYF.

This rearrangement joins TRBV3-1 (or the pseudogene TRBV3-2) to TRBJ1-1, with TRBD1 identical over 9 bases. CDR3 length: 15 amino acids. Germline lookup yields CDR1 LGHDT and CDR2 YNNKEL (reference sequence). J was trimmed by 5 bases and V by 5 bases; bases with no gene match: 9. The CDR3 DNA is TGTGCCAGCAGCGGACGGACAGGGGTGAGAACTGAAGCTTTCTTT. As protein: CASSGRTGVRTEAFF.

The chain uses TRBV7-2 and TRBJ2-5; 10 nucleotides align to TRBD1. V shed 0 bases, J shed 4 bases, and the junction held 5 bases outside the gene matches. The germline CDR1 and CDR2 sequences are SGHTA and FQGNSA. The CDR3 length is 16 residues. DNA of the CDR3: TGTGCCAGCAGCTTAGCGATGGGACAGGGGTCAGAGACCCAGTACTTC. This translates into CASSLAMGQGSETQYF.

This chain uses TRBV9 with TRBJ2-3; possibly TRBD1 for D (6 bases). CDR1 and CDR2 from the germline V gene are SGDLS and YYNGEE. Trimming took 3 bases from V and 2 from J, leaving 13 bases between them. CDR3 length equals 15 residues. CDR3 nucleotide sequence: TGTGCCAGCAGCGCGCAGGACAGCGCCACAGATACGCAGTATTTT. It encodes CASSAQDSATDTQYF.

The rearrangement joins TRBV7-8 to TRBJ1-2; possibly TRBD1 for D (5 bases). With 5 bases removed from V and 8 bases from J, the gap between germline ends came to 21 bases. The germline V gene has CDR1 SGHVS and CDR2 FQNEAQ. The CDR3 runs 15 residues. This chain's CDR3 is CASSLITGGVGGYTF. CDR3 coding DNA: TGTGCCAGCAGCCTCATAACTGGGGGGGTAGGCGGCTACACCTTC.

The CDR3 spells CASGLSETSGGAQYF. CDR3 in DNA: TGTGCTAGTGGTTTGTCAGAGACTAGCGGGGGGGCTCAGTACTTC. The chain has TRBV12-5 and TRBJ2-5, with 14 nucleotides matching TRBD2. The CDR3 runs 15 residues. J gave up 11 bases and V 2 bases, and 7 bases lay outside the gene matches. Germline lookup yields CDR1 LGHNT and CDR2 FRNRAP.

This clone was seen many times. The chain has TRBV5-1 and TRBJ1-6; the match to TRBD1 covers 7 bases. V shed 4 bases, J shed 7 bases, and the junction held 11 bases outside the gene matches. Germline-derived CDR1 and CDR2 are SGHRS and YFSETQ. This CDR3 contains 16 residues. The CDR3 loop is CASSPNTGEVNSPLHF. In DNA, the CDR3 is TGCGCCAGCAGCCCGAATACAGGGGAGGTCAATTCACCCCTCCACTTT.

The chain joins TRBV27 to TRBJ1-5, with a weak D call TRBD1 (5 bases). Germline V gene data show CDR1 as MNHEY and CDR2 as SMNVEV (reference sequence). This CDR3 has 16 amino acids. Trimming took 1 base from V and 2 from J, leaving 12 bases between them. CDR3 sequence reads: CASSLFSRGRNQPQHF. CDR3 nucleotide sequence: TGTGCCAGCAGTTTATTTAGTAGGGGCCGCAATCAGCCCCAGCATTTT.

The table lists this clone with a count of one. The chain combines TRBV5-1 with TRBJ1-2; D is possibly TRBD1 (5 bases). CDR1 SGHRS and CDR2 YFSETQ come from the germline V gene. The CDR3 has 13 residues. The V end lost 4 bases, the J end lost 5 bases, and 12 bases lay between the germline ends. Written as DNA, the CDR3 is TGCGCCAGCAGCCCCCCTGGGGGGTATGGCTACACCTTC. Translating it yields CASSPPGGYGYTF.

The J gene is TRBJ1-1, the V gene TRBV27; the D is unclear. The germline gives CDR1 MNHEY, CDR2 SMNVEV (reference sequence). V lost 0 bases to trimming and J lost 0 bases, with 8 bases between them. This CDR3 region has 15 residues. CDR3 region: CASSLSGTLNTEAFF. The CDR3 DNA sequence: TGTGCCAGCAGTTTATCGGGCACTTTGAACACTGAAGCTTTCTTT.

This chain uses TRBV7-9 with TRBJ2-5; tentatively, D is TRBD1 (5 bases). Germline V gives CDR1 SEHNR, CDR2 FQNEAQ (reference sequence). Trimming removed 2 bases at V and 0 bases at J, with 13 bases between. This CDR3 spans 16 amino acids. CDR3: CASSLKAGLYQETQYF. In DNA form, the CDR3 reads TGTGCCAGCAGCTTAAAGGCAGGGTTGTACCAAGAGACCCAGTACTTC.

The rearrangement uses TRBV7-2 and TRBJ1-1; 7 bases agree with TRBD1. The CDR3 runs to 15 residues. V was pared by 3 bases and J by 1 base, with 5 bases of the junction left unmatched. The germline gives CDR1 SGHTA, CDR2 FQGNSA. This CDR3 is CASSFLRDRNTEAFF. The CDR3 nucleotides are TGTGCCAGCAGCTTTCTCCGGGACAGGAACACTGAAGCTTTCTTT.

This chain uses TRBV5-6 with TRBJ2-5, with 11 bases identical to TRBD1. The germline gives CDR1 SGHDT, CDR2 YYEEEE. This CDR3 contains 15 residues. Losses at the gene ends were 4 bases for V and 0 bases for J; bases not matched to a gene: 2. This CDR3 reads CASSGDRGYQETQYF. The CDR3 DNA reads as TGTGCCAGCAGCGGGGACAGGGGGTACCAAGAGACCCAGTACTTC.

The gene calls are TRBV7-8 and TRBJ2-5; the D gene is possibly TRBD2 (6 bases). CDR3 length: 16 residues. V lost 6 bases and J lost 5, with 22 bases in between. Germline-derived CDR1 and CDR2 are SGHVS and FQNEAQ. CDR3 loop: CASSEKGSRGTETQYF. The CDR3 DNA reads TGTGCCAGCAGTGAGAAAGGGTCCCGTGGGACTGAGACCCAGTACTTC.

The chain combines TRBV5-1 with TRBJ2-1, with a weak D call TRBD2 (5 bases). V was clipped by 6 bases and J by 6 bases, with 7 bases between them. The CDR3 consists of 11 residues. Looked up from germline, CDR1 is SGHRS and CDR2 is YFSETQ. Written as DNA, the CDR3 is TGCGCCAGCATTGGAGGCAATGAGCAGTTCTTC. It specifies CASIGGNEQFF.

J is TRBJ2-3 and V is TRBV25-1; 15 bases map to TRBD2. The CDR3 loop spans 15 amino acids. The V gene end was trimmed by 7 bases and the J gene end by 6 bases; junction bases not matched to a gene: 5. The germline CDR1 and CDR2 sequences are MGHDK and SYGVNS. The CDR3 sequence: CASTRTSGGADTQYF. Written as DNA, the CDR3 is TGTGCCAGCACCCGGACTAGCGGGGGGGCGGATACGCAGTATTTT.